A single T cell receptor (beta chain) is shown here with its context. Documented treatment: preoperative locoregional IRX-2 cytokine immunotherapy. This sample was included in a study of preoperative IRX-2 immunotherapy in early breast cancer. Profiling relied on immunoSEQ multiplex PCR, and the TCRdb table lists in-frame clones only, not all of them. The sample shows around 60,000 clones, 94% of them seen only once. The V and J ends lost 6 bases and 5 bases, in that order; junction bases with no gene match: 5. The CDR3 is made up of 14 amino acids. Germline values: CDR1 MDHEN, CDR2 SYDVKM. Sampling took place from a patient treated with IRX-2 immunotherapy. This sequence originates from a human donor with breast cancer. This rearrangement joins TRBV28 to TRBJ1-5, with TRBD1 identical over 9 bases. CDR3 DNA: TGTGCCAGCAGGAAGGGACAGGGATATCAGCCCCAGCATTTT. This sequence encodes CASRKGQGYQPQHF.